The clone carrying this T cell receptor (beta chain) turned up a few times. Then a second PCR, running roughly 7 to 11 cycles, was carried out with a sample-barcoded 5' primer and a J-beta primer mix. One entry per CDR3 protein results from TCRdb running MiXCR on the 5' RACE reads. This sample yields roughly 1,100,000 distinct CDR3 sequences, of which 25% are seen a single time; about 0.72% belongs to the top ten. These data are taken from a study of blood T cells in healthy people across ages. These data were also filed under a second study, of T cells of mothers and their children.

The receptor comes from a girl between 2 and 10 years old in good health. Material for sequencing was blood.

Written as DNA, the CDR3 is TGTGCCAGCAGTTACTCTTGGTTCCAAGAGACCCAGTACTTC. It encodes CASSYSWFQETQYF. The chain is built from TRBV6-2 or TRBV6-3 and TRBJ2-5; D is uncertain. Germline V gene sequence: CDR1 MNHEY, CDR2 SVGEGT. Deletions cut 0 bases from V and 1 base from J, with 6 bases between. The CDR3 has 14 residues.